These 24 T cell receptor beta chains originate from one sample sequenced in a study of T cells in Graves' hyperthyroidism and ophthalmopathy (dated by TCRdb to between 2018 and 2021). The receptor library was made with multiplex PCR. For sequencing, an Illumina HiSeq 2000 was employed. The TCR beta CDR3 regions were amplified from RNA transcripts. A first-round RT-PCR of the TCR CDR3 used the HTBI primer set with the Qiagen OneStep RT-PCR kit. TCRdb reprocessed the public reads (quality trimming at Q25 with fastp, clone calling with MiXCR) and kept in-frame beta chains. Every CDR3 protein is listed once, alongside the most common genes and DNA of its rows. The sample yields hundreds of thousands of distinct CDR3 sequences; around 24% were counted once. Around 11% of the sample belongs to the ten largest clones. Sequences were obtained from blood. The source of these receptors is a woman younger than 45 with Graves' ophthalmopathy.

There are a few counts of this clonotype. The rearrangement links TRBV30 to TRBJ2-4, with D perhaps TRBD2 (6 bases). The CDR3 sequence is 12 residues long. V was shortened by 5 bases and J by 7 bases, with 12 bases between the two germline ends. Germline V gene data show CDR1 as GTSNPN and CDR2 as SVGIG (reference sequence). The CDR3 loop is CAWAGTMNIQYF. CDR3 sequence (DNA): TGTGCCTGGGCGGGGACCATGAACATTCAGTACTTC.

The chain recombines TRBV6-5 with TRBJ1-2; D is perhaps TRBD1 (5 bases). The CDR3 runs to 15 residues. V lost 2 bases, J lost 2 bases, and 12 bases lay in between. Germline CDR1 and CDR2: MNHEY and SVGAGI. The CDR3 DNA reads TGTGCCAGCAGTTACGCAGGCAGGGAGAACTATGGCTACACCTTC. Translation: CASSYAGRENYGYTF.

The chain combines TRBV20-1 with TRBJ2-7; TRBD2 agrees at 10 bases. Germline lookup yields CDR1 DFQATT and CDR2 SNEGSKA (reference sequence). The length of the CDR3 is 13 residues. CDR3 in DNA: TGCAGCCACCAGCGGGAGGGCCTCTACGAGCAGTACTTC. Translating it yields CSHQREGLYEQYF.

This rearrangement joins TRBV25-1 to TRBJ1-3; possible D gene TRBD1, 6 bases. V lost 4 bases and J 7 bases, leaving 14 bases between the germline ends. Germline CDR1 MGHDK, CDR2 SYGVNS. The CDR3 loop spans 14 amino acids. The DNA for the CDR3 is TGTGCCAGCAGTGTTGCAGGGGCTCTTAACACCATATATTTT. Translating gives CASSVAGALNTIYF.

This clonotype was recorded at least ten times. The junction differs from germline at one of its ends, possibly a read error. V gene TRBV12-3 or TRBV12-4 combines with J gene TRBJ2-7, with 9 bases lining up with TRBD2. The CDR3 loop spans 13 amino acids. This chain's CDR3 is CASRLAGANEQYF. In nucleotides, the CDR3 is TGTGCCAGCAGATTAGCGGGGGCGAACGAGCAGTACTTC.

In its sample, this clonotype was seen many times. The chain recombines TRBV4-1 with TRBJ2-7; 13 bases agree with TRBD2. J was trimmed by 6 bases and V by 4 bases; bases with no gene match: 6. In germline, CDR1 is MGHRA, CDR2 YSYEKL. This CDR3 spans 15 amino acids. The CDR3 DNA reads TGCGCCAGCAGCCCCCTCGGACTAGCGGGGGTCGAGCAGTACTTC. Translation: CASSPLGLAGVEQYF.

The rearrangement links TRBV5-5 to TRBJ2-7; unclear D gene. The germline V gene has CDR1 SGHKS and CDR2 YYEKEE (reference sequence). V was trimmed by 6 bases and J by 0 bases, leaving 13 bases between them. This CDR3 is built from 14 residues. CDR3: CASTNSLGSYEQYF. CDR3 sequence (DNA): TGTGCCAGCACGAACAGCTTGGGCTCCTACGAGCAGTACTTC. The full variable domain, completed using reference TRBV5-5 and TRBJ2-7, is DAGVTQSPTHLIKTRGQQVTLRCSPISGHKSVSWYQQVLGQGPQFIFQYYEKEERGRGNFPDRFSARQFPNYSSELNVNALLLGDSALYLCASTNSLGSYEQYFGPGTRLTVT.

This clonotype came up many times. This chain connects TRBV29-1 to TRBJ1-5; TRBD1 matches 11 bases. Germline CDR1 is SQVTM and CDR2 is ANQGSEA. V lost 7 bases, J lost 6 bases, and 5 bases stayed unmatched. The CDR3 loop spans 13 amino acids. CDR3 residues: CSAGQGASQPQHF. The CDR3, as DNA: TGCAGCGCAGGACAGGGGGCAAGTCAGCCCCAGCATTTT. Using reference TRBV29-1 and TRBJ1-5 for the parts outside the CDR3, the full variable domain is SAVISQKPSRDICQRGTSLTIQCQVDSQVTMMFWYRQQPGQSLTLIATANQGSEATYESGFVIDKFPISRPNLTFSTLTVSNMSPEDSSIYLCSAGQGASQPQHFGDGTRLSIL.

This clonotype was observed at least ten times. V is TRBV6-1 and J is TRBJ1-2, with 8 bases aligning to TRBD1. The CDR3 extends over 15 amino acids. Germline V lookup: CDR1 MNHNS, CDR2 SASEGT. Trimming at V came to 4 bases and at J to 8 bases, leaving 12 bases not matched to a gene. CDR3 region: CASSVNRGTLGGYTF. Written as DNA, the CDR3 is TGTGCCAGCAGTGTTAACAGGGGGACGTTGGGGGGCTACACCTTC.

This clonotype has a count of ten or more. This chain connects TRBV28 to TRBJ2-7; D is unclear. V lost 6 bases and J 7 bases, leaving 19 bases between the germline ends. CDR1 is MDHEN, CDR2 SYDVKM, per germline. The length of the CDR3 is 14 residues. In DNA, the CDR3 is TGTGCCAGCAGCCAAATACACTCTTTCGGTGAGCAGTACTTC. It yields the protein CASSQIHSFGEQYF.

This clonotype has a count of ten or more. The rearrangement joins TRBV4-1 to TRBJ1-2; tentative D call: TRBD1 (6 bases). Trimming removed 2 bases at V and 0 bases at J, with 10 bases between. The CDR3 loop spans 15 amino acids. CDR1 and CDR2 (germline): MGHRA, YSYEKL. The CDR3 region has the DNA TGCGCCAGCAGCCAACCCGGGACAACTAACTATGGCTACACCTTC. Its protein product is CASSQPGTTNYGYTF.

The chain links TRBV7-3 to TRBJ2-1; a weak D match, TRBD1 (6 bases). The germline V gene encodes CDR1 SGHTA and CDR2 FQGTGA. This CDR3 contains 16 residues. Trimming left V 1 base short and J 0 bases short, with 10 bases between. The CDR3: CASSLRQATSYNEQFF. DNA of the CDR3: TGTGCCAGCAGCTTAAGACAGGCTACCTCCTACAATGAGCAGTTCTTC.

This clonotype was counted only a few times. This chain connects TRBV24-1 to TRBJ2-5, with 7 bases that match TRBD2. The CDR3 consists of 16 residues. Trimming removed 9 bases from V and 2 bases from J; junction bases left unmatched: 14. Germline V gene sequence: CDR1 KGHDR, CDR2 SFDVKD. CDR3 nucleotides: TGTGCCACCGGGAACTTTGAGGCGGGGGATCAAGAGACCCAGTACTTC. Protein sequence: CATGNFEAGDQETQYF.

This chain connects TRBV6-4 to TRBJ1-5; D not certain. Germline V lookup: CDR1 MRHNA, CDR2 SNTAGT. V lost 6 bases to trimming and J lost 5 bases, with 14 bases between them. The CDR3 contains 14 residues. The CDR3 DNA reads TGTGCCAGCAGATTACTAAATTCCTATCAGCCCCAGCATTTT. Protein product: CASRLLNSYQPQHF.

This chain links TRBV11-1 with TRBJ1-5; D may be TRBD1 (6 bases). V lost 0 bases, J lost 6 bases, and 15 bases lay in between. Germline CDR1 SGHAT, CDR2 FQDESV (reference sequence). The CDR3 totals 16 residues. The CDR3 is CASSLAGAGASQPQHF. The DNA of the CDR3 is TGTGCCAGCAGCTTAGCGGGCGCGGGGGCAAGTCAGCCCCAGCATTTT.

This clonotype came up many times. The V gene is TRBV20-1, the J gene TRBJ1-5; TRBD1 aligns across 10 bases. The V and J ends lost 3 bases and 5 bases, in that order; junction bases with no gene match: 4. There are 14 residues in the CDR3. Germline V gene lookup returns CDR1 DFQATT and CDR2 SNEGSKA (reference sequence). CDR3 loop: CSARRGTGDQPQHF. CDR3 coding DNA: TGCAGTGCTAGGAGGGGGACAGGGGATCAGCCCCAGCATTTT.

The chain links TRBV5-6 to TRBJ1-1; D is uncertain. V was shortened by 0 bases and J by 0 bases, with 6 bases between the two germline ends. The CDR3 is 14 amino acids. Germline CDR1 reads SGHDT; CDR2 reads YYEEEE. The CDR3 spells CASSLGVVNTEAFF. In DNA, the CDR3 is TGTGCCAGCAGCTTGGGAGTAGTGAACACTGAAGCTTTCTTT.

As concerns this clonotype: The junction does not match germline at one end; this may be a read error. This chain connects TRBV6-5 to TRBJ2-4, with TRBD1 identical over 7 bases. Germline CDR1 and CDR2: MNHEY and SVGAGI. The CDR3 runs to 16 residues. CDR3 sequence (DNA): TGTGCCAGCAGTTACCGCGGTGGGACAGCCAAAAACATTAAGTACTTC. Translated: CASSYRGGTAKNIKYF.

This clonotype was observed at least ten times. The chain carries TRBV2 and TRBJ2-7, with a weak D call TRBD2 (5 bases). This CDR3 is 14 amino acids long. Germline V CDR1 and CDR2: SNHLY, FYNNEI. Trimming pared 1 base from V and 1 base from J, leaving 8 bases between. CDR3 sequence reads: CASSEERVSYEQYF. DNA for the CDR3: TGTGCCAGCAGTGAAGAGAGGGTGTCCTACGAGCAGTACTTC. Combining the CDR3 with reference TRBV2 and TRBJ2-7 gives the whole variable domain EPEVTQTPSHQVTQMGQEVILRCVPISNHLYFYWYRQILGQKVEFLVSFYNNEISEKSEIFDDQFSVERPDGSNFTLKIRSTKLEDSAMYFCASSEERVSYEQYFGPGTRLTVT.

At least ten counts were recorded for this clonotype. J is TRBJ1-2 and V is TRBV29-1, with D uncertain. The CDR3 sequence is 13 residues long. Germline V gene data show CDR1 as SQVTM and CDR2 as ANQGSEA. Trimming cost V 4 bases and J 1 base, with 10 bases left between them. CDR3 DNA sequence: TGCAGCGTTGCCTCGGACGGTAACTATGGCTACACCTTC. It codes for CSVASDGNYGYTF.

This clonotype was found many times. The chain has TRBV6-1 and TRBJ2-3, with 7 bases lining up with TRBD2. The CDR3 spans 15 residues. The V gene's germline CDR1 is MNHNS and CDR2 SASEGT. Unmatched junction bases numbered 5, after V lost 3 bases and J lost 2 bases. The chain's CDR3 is CASSDDRDYTDTQYF. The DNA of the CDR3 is TGTGCCAGCAGTGATGACCGGGACTACACAGATACGCAGTATTTT.

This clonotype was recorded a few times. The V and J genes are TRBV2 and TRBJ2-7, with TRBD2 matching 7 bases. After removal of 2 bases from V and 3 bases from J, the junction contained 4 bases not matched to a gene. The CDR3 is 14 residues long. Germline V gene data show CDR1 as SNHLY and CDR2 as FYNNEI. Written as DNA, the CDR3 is TGTGCCAGCAGTGAAAGGTTAGCGGGCTACGAGCAGTACTTC. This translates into CASSERLAGYEQYF.

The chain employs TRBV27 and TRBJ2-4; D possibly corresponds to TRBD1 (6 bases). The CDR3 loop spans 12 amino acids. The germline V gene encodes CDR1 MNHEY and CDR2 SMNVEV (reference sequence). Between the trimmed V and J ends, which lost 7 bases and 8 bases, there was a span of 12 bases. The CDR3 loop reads CASNSGDDIQYF. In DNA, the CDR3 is TGTGCCAGCAATTCAGGGGACGACATTCAGTACTTC.

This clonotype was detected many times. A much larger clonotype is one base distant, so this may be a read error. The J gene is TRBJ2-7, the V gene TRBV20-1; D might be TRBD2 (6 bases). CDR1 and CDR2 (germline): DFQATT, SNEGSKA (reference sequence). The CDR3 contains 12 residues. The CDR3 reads CSARGVVYVQYF. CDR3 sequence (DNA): TGCAGTGCTCGCGGGGTAGTCTACGTGCAGTACTTC.